This T cell receptor (beta chain) originates from a study of cytomegalovirus exposure and HLA in healthy donors. Study-wide points: Usually a TCR sequence was rare, but some public TCRs were found in many donors. The authors listed over 150 TCR beta chains as cytomegalovirus-associated. Reportedly, diagnosis of cytomegalovirus status by the classifier showed high specificity and sensitivity.

The method was immunoSEQ multiplex PCR; TCRdb's version includes in-frame clones alone and lacks a portion of them. Of about 150,000 clones in the sample, about 86% were seen once. To note about this clone: Its cognate antigen is unknown.

The CDR3 runs to 13 residues. V shed 7 bases, J shed 8 bases, and the junction held 7 bases outside the gene matches. CDR1 is MNHEY and CDR2 is SMNVEV in the germline V gene (reference sequence). The sequenced sample was PBMCs. The V call is TRBV27, the J call TRBJ2-2; 7 bases match TRBD2. This TCR was sampled from a human donor in good health. CDR3 protein: CASTPDGRGELFF. Written as DNA, the CDR3 is TGTGCCAGCACCCCGGACGGGAGGGGGGAGCTGTTTTTT.